Listed here is a single T cell receptor beta chain. Per the original data handling: Reference gene primers were amplified, and this amplification served to estimate nucleated cell counts. This table comes from immunoSEQ multiplex PCR, and its TCRdb copy is limited to in-frame clones, with some not included. V and J calls and clone size are those listed in that table; D and trimming were worked out from the DNA. Counted here are about 24,000 clones, more than 70% occurring once; the ten biggest clones make up 25% to 30%. The data were taken from a study of blood T cell repertoires in COVID-19. Study details: Samples representing acute and convalescent COVID-19 were sourced from the United States, Italy and Spain. T cells, B-cell-depleted T cells, or PBMCs supplied cDNA or gDNA.

CDR1 is MGHRA, CDR2 YSYEKL, per germline. The CDR3 is 16 amino acids. Trimming removed 0 bases at V and 2 bases at J, with 13 bases between. V gene TRBV4-1 combines with J gene TRBJ1-1, with D perhaps TRBD1 (5 bases). Sequencing was carried out using peripheral blood. This receptor was taken from a human donor with active COVID-19. The donor label of this sample is uncertain. The CDR3 DNA sequence: TGCGCCAGCAGCCAAGAATCGACAGCCATTAACACTGAAGCTTTCTTT. The encoded protein is CASSQESTAINTEAFF.